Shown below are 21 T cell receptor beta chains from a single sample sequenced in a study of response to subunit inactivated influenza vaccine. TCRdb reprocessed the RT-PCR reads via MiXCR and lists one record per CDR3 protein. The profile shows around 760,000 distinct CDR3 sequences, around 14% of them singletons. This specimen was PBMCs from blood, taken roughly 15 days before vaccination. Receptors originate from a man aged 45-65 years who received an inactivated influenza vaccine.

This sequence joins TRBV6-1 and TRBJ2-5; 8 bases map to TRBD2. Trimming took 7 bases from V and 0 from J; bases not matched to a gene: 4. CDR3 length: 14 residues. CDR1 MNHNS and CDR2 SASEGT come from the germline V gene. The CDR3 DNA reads TGTGCCAGCAACGGCGGGGGGAACCAAGAGACCCAGTACTTC. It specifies CASNGGGNQETQYF.

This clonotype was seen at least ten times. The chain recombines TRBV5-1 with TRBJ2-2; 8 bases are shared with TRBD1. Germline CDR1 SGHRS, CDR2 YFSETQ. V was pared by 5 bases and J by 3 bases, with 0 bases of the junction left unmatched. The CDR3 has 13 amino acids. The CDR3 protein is CASRDRDTGELFF. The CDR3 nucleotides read TGCGCCAGCAGGGACAGGGACACCGGGGAGCTGTTTTTT.

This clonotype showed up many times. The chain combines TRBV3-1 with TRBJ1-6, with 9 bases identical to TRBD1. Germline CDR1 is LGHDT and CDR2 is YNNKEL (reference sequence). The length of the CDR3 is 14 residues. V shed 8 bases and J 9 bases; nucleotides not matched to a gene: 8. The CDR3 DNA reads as TGTGCCAGCGGATCCAGGGACAGGGTTTCACCCCTCCACTTT. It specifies CASGSRDRVSPLHF.

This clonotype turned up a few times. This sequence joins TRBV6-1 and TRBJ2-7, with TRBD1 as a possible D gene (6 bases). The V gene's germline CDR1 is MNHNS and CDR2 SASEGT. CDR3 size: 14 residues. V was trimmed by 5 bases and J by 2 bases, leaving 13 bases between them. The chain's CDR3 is CASSRQVGAYEQYF. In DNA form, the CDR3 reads TGTGCCAGCAGTAGACAGGTTGGGGCCTACGAGCAGTACTTC.

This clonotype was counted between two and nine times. The CDR3 coding sequence is TGTGCCAGCAGCCAAGATTACGGGCGCAACTACGAGCAGTACTTC. Protein product: CASSQDYGRNYEQYF. V gene TRBV3-1 combines with J gene TRBJ2-7, with unresolved D. Germline CDR1 is LGHDT and CDR2 is YNNKEL (reference sequence). The CDR3 totals 15 residues. Trimming left V 0 bases short and J 3 bases short, with 12 bases between.

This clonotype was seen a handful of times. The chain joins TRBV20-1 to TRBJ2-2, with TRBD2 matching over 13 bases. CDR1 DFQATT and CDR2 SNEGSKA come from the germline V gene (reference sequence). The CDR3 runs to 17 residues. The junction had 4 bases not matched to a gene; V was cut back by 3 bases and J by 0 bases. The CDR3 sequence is CSARGLAGLANTGELFF. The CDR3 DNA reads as TGCAGTGCTAGGGGACTAGCGGGACTCGCGAACACCGGGGAGCTGTTTTTT.

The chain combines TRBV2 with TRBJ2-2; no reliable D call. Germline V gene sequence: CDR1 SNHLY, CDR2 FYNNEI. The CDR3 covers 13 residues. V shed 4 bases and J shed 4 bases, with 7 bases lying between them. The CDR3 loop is CASSVLVTGELFF. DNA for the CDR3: TGTGCCAGCAGTGTCCTAGTCACCGGGGAGCTGTTTTTT.

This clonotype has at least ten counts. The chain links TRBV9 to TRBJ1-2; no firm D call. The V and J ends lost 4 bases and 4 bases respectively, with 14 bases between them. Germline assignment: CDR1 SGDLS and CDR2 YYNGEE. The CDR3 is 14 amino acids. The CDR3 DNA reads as TGTGCCAGCAGCAAAGACCCTGGATCCTATGGCTACACCTTC. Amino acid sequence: CASSKDPGSYGYTF.

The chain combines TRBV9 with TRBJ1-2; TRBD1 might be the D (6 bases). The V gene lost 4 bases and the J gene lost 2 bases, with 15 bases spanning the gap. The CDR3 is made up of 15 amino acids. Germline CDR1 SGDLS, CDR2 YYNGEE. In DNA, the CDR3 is TGTGCCAGCAGCATAGGGGGGGCCCTGAACTATGGCTACACCTTC. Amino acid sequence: CASSIGGALNYGYTF.

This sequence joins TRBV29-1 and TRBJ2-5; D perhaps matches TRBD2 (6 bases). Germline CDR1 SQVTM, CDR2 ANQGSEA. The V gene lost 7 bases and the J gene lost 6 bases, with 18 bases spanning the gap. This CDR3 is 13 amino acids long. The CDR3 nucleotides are TGCAGCGCGTCGGAGGGCGAATTGAAGACCCAGTACTTC. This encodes CSASEGELKTQYF.

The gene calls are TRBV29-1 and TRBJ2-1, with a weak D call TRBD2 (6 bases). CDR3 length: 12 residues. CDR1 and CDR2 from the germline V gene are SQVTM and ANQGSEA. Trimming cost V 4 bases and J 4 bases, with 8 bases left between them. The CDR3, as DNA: TGCAGCGTTGTGGAGGGGTACAATGAGCAGTTCTTC. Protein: CSVVEGYNEQFF.

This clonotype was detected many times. CDR3 bases: TGTGCCAGTCTGTCGACCCAAACCTACGAGCAGTACTTC. This codes for CASLSTQTYEQYF. The V gene is TRBV6-1, the J gene TRBJ2-7, with D unresolved. The CDR3 is 13 residues long. The germline V gene encodes CDR1 MNHNS and CDR2 SASEGT. The germline V and J ends were trimmed by 9 bases and 2 bases, with 14 bases remaining between them.

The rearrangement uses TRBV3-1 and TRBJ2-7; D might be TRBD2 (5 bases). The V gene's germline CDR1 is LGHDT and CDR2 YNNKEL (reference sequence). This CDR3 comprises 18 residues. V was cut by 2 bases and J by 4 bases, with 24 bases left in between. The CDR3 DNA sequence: TGTGCCAGCAGCCAACATACGCCGGGCCGGGGAAAAGGTTACGAGCAGTACTTC. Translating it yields CASSQHTPGRGKGYEQYF.

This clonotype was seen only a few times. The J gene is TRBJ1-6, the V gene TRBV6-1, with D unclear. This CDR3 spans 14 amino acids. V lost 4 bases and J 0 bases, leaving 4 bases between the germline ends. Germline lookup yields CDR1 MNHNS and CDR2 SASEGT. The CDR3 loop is CASSVTSYNSPLHF. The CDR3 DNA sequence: TGTGCCAGCAGTGTAACCTCCTATAATTCACCCCTCCACTTT.

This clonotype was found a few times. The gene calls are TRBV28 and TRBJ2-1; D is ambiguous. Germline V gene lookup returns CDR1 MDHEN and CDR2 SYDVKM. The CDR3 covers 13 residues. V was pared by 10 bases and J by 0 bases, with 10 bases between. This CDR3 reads CAIGRSSYNEQFF. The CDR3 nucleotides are TGTGCCATCGGAAGGAGCTCCTACAATGAGCAGTTCTTC. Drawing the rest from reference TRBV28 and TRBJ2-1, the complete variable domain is DVKVTQSSRYLVKRTGEKVFLECVQDMDHENMFWYRQDPGLGLRLIYFSYDVKMKEKGDIPEGYSVSREKKERFSLILESASTNQTSMYLCAIGRSSYNEQFFGPGTRLTVL.

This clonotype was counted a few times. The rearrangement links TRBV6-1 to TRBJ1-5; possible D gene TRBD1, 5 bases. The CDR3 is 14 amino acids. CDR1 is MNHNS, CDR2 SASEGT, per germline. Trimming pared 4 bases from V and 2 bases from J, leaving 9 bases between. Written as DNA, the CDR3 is TGTGCCAGCAGTGTCATGGGGGGCAATCAGCCCCAGCATTTT. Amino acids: CASSVMGGNQPQHF.

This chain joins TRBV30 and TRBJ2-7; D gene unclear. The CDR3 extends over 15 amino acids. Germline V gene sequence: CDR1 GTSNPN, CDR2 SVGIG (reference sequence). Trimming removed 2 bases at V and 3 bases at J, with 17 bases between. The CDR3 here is CAWSTGVGKGYEQYF. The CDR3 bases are TGTGCCTGGAGTACCGGTGTAGGTAAGGGCTACGAGCAGTACTTC.

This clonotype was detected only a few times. The CDR3 DNA reads TGTGCCTGGAAGAGGATTCTAAACACCGGGGAGCTGTTTTTT. Translating it yields CAWKRILNTGELFF. The chain links TRBV30 to TRBJ2-2, with no clear D. The CDR3 sequence is 14 residues long. CDR1 and CDR2 from the germline V gene are GTSNPN and SVGIG (reference sequence). Trimming removed 4 bases from V and 2 bases from J, with 11 bases in between.

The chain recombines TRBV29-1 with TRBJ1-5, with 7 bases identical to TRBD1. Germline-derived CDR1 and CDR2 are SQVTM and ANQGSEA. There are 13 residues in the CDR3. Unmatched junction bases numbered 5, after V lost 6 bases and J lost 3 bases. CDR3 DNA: TGCAGCGTCCGGGACAGCTACAATCAGCCCCAGCATTTT. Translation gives CSVRDSYNQPQHF.

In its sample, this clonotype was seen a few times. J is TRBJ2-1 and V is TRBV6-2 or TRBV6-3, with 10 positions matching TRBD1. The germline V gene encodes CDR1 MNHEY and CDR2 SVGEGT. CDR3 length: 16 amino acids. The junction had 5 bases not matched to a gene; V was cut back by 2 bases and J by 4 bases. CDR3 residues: CASSYRGTGVYNEQFF. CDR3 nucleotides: TGTGCCAGCAGTTACCGCGGGACAGGGGTATACAATGAGCAGTTCTTC.

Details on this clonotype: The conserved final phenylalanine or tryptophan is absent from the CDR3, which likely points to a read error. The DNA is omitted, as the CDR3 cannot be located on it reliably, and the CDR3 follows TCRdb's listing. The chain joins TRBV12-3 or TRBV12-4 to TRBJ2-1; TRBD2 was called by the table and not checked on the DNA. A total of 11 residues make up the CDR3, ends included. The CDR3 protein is CASSPGLVLSL.